This T cell receptor beta chain was identified during a study of blood T cells in healthy people across ages. Notes on the study in general: Diversity of TCR beta per million T cells declined in a roughly linear way with age.

Germline V gene lookup returns CDR1 MNHEY and CDR2 SVGAGI. Trimming removed 6 bases at V and 8 bases at J, with 5 bases between. This CDR3 comprises 10 residues. Ranging in age from about 6 to 95, the donors were healthy Caucasian individuals from Russia. PCR was performed a second time for about 7 to 12 cycles using a sample-barcoded 5' primer and a J-beta primer mix. Each TCR beta cDNA got a 12-nucleotide random molecular identifier. The yield of each sample was at least 2.5 million CDR3-containing paired-end reads. TCRdb called the 5' RACE reads again in MiXCR, with one record for every CDR3 protein. Here the sample spans about 1.4 million distinct CDR3 sequences, 59% being singletons. With respect to this clonotype: Its antigen is still unknown.

Sequencing was carried out using blood. The receptor's source is a man between 18 and 35 years old in good health. J is TRBJ2-4 and V is TRBV6-5, with D possibly being TRBD1 or TRBD2 (5 bases each). The CDR3, as DNA: TGTGCCAGCAGGGGGGACATTCAGTACTTC. Translation gives CASRGDIQYF.